The rows below give T cell receptor beta chains drawn from one sample of a study of T cell clones after liver transplantation. Clones were read by immunoSEQ multiplex PCR, and TCRdb kept only the in-frame ones, dropping some. Here the sample spans about 6,100 clones, less than 80% being singletons. The sequenced sample was CD8+ T cells from blood, obtained 24 months after liver transplant. The receptors stem from a human patient who received a liver transplant. The T cells may come from the graft donor. CDR3s include the opening cysteine and the closing phenylalanine or tryptophan. Fields, in order: J gene, D gene, V gene, clone size, CDR3 DNA, CDR3 protein. A D gene is named only where the DNA matches it firmly. A clone size is listed for some rows: how often the clone was seen (once, few, many), or a class if it is expanded.

>TRBJ2-3|.|TRBV4-1|.
TGCGCCAGCAGCCAATCGGCTAGCACAGATACGCAGTATTTT
CASSQSASTDTQYF
>TRBJ2-3|TRBD2|TRBV12-5|.
TGTGCTAGTACTAGCGGGGGGACAGATACGCAGTATTTT
CASTSGGTDTQYF
>TRBJ2-5|TRBD1|TRBV27|.
TGTGCCAGCAGTCCGTGGGTTTCCGGGACAGGGGGCGCAGGGGAGACCCAGTACTTC
CASSPWVSGTGGAGETQYF
>TRBJ2-7|.|TRBV19|.
TGTGCCAGTAGTATAAGAGGGCACGAGCAGTACTTC
CASSIRGHEQYF
>TRBJ1-1|.|TRBV4-3|.
TGCGCCAGCAGCCAAGTGGGGGTTGGGGGAGCTTTCTTT
CASSQVGVGGAFF
>TRBJ2-7|.|TRBV7-9|.
TGTGCCAGCAGCTCTCCGCCTTTATCGGGGGCCTCCTACGAGCAGTACTTC
CASSSPPLSGASYEQYF
>TRBJ1-3|.|TRBV7-9|.
TGTGCCAGCAGCTTAGAGATGGGACTGAGCTCTGGAAACACCATATATTTT
CASSLEMGLSSGNTIYF
>TRBJ2-7|.|TRBV7-6|.
TGTGCCAGCAGCTTACACACAGCATACGAGCAGTACTTC
CASSLHTAYEQYF
>TRBJ1-5|.|TRBV6-6|.
TGTGCCAGCACGAGGGGTTATTCTAGCAATCAGCCCCAGCATTTT
CASTRGYSSNQPQHF
>TRBJ2-1|.|TRBV10-1|.
TGCGCCAGCAGTGAGGGTTACAATGAGCAGTTCTTC
CASSEGYNEQFF
>TRBJ2-7|TRBD2|TRBV11-3|.
TGTGCCAGCAGCTTAGCTCTAGCGGGTTGGTACGAGCAGTACTTC
CASSLALAGWYEQYF
>TRBJ2-1|.|TRBV4-1|.
TGCGCCAGCAGCCTCGGACGGGGGTACAATGAGCAGTTCTTC
CASSLGRGYNEQFF
>TRBJ2-5|.|TRBV5-4|.
TGTGCCAGCAGCTTGGACTTTCAAGAGACCCAGTACTTC
CASSLDFQETQYF
>TRBJ2-5|.|TRBV7-9|.
TGTGCCAGCAGCTCCAGACTAGGCCTCCAAGAGACCCAGTACTTC
CASSSRLGLQETQYF
>TRBJ2-7|.|TRBV27|.
TGTGCCAGCAGTCCCGGGACTTTTGGGAGCTCCTACGAGCAGTACTTC
CASSPGTFGSSYEQYF
>TRBJ1-5|TRBD1|TRBV9|.
TGTGCCAGCAGCGAGGAGATGGGGACAGGGACCGATCAGCCCCAGCATTTT
CASSEEMGTGTDQPQHF
>TRBJ2-5|TRBD2|TRBV9|.
TGTGCCAGCAGCGTAGCGACTAGCTTAGAGACCCAGTACTTC
CASSVATSLETQYF
>TRBJ2-7|.|TRBV9|.
TGTGCCAGCAGCGTAGAACCCACCCATCCGTACTACGAGCAGTACTTC
CASSVEPTHPYYEQYF
>TRBJ2-2|.|TRBV5-4|.
TGTGCCAGCAGCTTTGGCGGTTCCACCGGGGAGCTGTTTTTT
CASSFGGSTGELFF
>TRBJ1-2|TRBD1|TRBV5-4|few
TGTGCCAGCAGCTCGACAGGGTACTACACCTTC
CASSSTGYYTF
>TRBJ1-5|TRBD1|TRBV2|.
TGTGCCAGCAGTGATGGACAGGGGAATCAGCCCCAGCATTTT
CASSDGQGNQPQHF
>TRBJ2-1|.|TRBV11-2|.
TGTGCCAGCAGCTTCCGCTCGCTCAATGAGCAGTTCTTC
CASSFRSLNEQFF
>TRBJ2-1|.|TRBV9|once
TGTGCCAGCAGCACTACAGGCAATGAGCAGTTCTTC
CASSTTGNEQFF